This T cell receptor beta chain was sequenced during a study of T cell repertoires in cytomegalovirus infection. In the study overall: Recently identified HLA-C-restricted CMV epitopes were among the peptides used. Signatures in public TCR beta sequences pointed to both CMV infection and matching HLA type.

This clonotype was counted a few times. Its antigen remains unidentified. Each CDR3 protein gets one entry after TCRdb re-called the reads with MiXCR. Among about 700,000 distinct CDR3 sequences listed, around a third were seen once. The sequence came from a human donor in good health (CMV status not recorded). Some clones in this sample may be carry-over from other donors' samples. Sequenced material: cultured PBMCs, taken from culture after CMV antigen stimulation.

CDR3 in DNA: TGTGCCAGCAGTCCCAACCAATACGTCTCTGGAAACACCATATATTTT. It is translated as CASSPNQYVSGNTIYF. The V gene is TRBV12-3 or TRBV12-4, the J gene TRBJ1-3; D is uncertain. The V and J ends lost 5 bases and 0 bases respectively, with 14 bases between them. The CDR3 loop spans 16 amino acids.